Listed below are T cell receptor beta chains from one sample, sequenced in a study of T-cell reconstitution after alpha-beta-depleted transplantation in children. TCRdb analysed the PCR reads with MiXCR anew, one entry per CDR3 protein. The repertoire has a few hundred thousand distinct CDR3 sequences, 20% to 30% of them found once; the top ten carry about a third. The source was PBMCs, collected before TCRalphabeta/CD19-depleted stem cell transplant. The receptors stem from a boy in the first two years of life with Wiskott-Aldrich syndrome, due to receive a stem cell transplant. Both conserved end residues are trimmed from each CDR3. Clone sizes are given selectively: once, few, many, or a class where the clone is expanded.

V | size | CDR3
TRBV3-1 | . | ASSQGAGFSPLH
TRBV6-1 | . | ASSDQRGTDTQY
TRBV20-1 | few | SARVGGVLTEAF
TRBV12-3/TRBV12-4 | . | ASSNGGANVLT
TRBV29-1 | . | SVTTGTSGSGEQF
TRBV5-1 | few | ASSSGTSGSYEQF
TRBV18 | few | ASSPEGGYEQY
TRBV29-1 | . | SVEGIGAGRTDTQY
TRBV20-1 | . | SARGQGFAQH
TRBV11-2 | few | ASSFTGKRQY